Each of the 14 T cell receptor beta chains below was sequenced from the same sample in a study of blood T cell repertoires in COVID-19. Sequencing was performed with immunoSEQ multiplex PCR; in TCRdb, only in-frame clones are kept and a portion is missing. Of around 430,000 clones in the sample, around nine tenths were seen once. Sequencing was performed on PBMCs or T cells enriched from blood (not recorded which). Receptors were obtained from a woman in her fifties or sixties who had recovered from COVID-19.

This chain connects TRBV7-2 to TRBJ1-5; D unresolved. There are 12 residues in the CDR3. Trimming left V 1 base short and J 6 bases short, with 4 bases between. The germline CDR1 and CDR2 sequences are SGHTA and FQGNSA. CDR3 sequence (DNA): TGTGCCAGCAGCTTAGACAGTCAGCCCCAGCATTTT. This encodes CASSLDSQPQHF.

The genes are TRBV9 and TRBJ2-1; 10 bases are a match to TRBD2. With V trimmed by 6 bases and J by 5 bases, 5 bases remained unmatched. This CDR3 spans 14 amino acids. Germline V gene data show CDR1 as SGDLS and CDR2 as YYNGEE. Here the CDR3 DNA reads TGTGCCAGCACCAGCGGGGGGGCTCACAATGAGCAGTTCTTC. Translated: CASTSGGAHNEQFF.

On this clone itself: Other nucleotide sequences from this sample produce the same CDR3. This CDR3 reads CASSLGQNYGYTF. The CDR3 DNA reads as TGTGCCAGCAGCTTGGGACAGAACTATGGCTACACCTTC. The chain employs TRBV7-9 and TRBJ1-2; TRBD1 matches 7 bases. V trimming: 3 bases; J trimming: 2 bases; junction bases outside the gene matches: 0. The CDR3 runs 13 residues. CDR1 is SEHNR and CDR2 is FQNEAQ in the germline V gene (reference sequence).

In its sample, this clone was seen once. The CDR3 sequence: CASSRGQGQNYGYTF. For the CDR3, the DNA is TGTGCCAGCAGCCGAGGCCAGGGACAAAACTATGGCTACACCTTC. This sequence joins TRBV5-6 and TRBJ1-2; D might be TRBD1 (6 bases). In germline, CDR1 is SGHDT, CDR2 YYEEEE. The CDR3 totals 15 residues. V shed 4 bases and J shed 2 bases, with 15 bases lying between them.

J is TRBJ2-2 and V is TRBV5-1; D may be TRBD2 (5 bases). The germline V and J ends were trimmed by 5 bases and 5 bases, with 13 bases remaining between them. CDR3 length: 14 amino acids. CDR1 and CDR2 from the germline V gene are SGHRS and YFSETQ. CDR3 region: CASRGDTPTGELFF. CDR3 nucleotides: TGCGCCAGCAGGGGAGACACTCCTACCGGGGAGCTGTTTTTT.

The V call is TRBV5-1, the J call TRBJ1-2; 10 bases are a match to TRBD1. CDR3 length: 16 residues. With 1 base clipped from V and 8 bases from J, the junction kept 11 bases outside the gene matches. Germline V gene data show CDR1 as SGHRS and CDR2 as YFSETQ. The CDR3 DNA reads TGCGCCAGCAGCTTGCTTCCCGGGACAGGGGAGCAAGGCTACACCTTC. Residues: CASSLLPGTGEQGYTF.

The chain joins TRBV7-3 to TRBJ1-1, with a weak D call TRBD1 (5 bases). Germline values: CDR1 SGHTA, CDR2 FQGTGA. The CDR3 runs to 13 residues. The germline V and J ends were trimmed by 4 bases and 5 bases, with 11 bases remaining between them. The CDR3 spells CASSSRGFTEAFF. CDR3 coding DNA: TGTGCCAGCAGCTCCCGGGGGTTTACTGAAGCTTTCTTT. The full variable domain, its missing parts supplied by reference TRBV7-3 and TRBJ1-1, is GAGVSQTPSNKVTEKGKYVELRCDPISGHTALYWYRQSLGQGPEFLIYFQGTGAADDSGLPNDRFFAVRPEGSVSTLKIQRTERGDSAVYLCASSSRGFTEAFFGQGTRLTVV.

The chain combines TRBV30 with TRBJ1-1, with unresolved D. Trimming cost V 1 base and J 7 bases, with 10 bases left between them. From germline, CDR1 is GTSNPN and CDR2 SVGIG (reference sequence). There are 12 residues in the CDR3. CDR3 sequence reads: CAWSEVPGEAFF. Here the CDR3 DNA reads TGTGCCTGGAGTGAAGTCCCAGGTGAAGCTTTCTTT.

This clone was detected only a few times. CDR3 loop: CATRTEPRGNTIYF. As DNA, the CDR3 is TGTGCCACTCGGACAGAGCCAAGAGGAAACACCATATATTTT. The chain joins TRBV10-3 to TRBJ1-3, with a tentative D call TRBD1 (6 bases). There are 14 residues in the CDR3. Trimming stripped 10 bases from V and 4 bases from J, with 17 bases between. Per the germline V gene, CDR1 is ENHRY and CDR2 is SYGVKD.

V usage is TRBV5-4 and J usage is TRBJ2-3; D gene uncertain. The V gene lost 1 base and the J gene lost 9 bases, with 12 bases spanning the gap. The CDR3 is 13 residues long. CDR1 is SGHNT and CDR2 is YYREEE in the germline V gene (reference sequence). CDR3 in amino acids: CASSLKEFGTQYF. CDR3 nucleotides: TGTGCCAGCAGCTTGAAAGAGTTCGGGACGCAGTATTTT.

The rearrangement uses TRBV28 and TRBJ2-1, with 12 bases aligning to TRBD2. The CDR3 spans 16 residues. Germline CDR1 is MDHEN and CDR2 is SYDVKM. J gave up 7 bases and V 5 bases, and 9 bases lay outside the gene matches. CDR3 sequence: CASSRTGTSGFNEQFF. DNA of the CDR3: TGTGCCAGCAGTCGCACCGGGACTAGCGGGTTTAATGAGCAGTTCTTC. Variable domain in full (rest from reference TRBV28 and TRBJ2-1): DVKVTQSSRYLVKRTGEKVFLECVQDMDHENMFWYRQDPGLGLRLIYFSYDVKMKEKGDIPEGYSVSREKKERFSLILESASTNQTSMYLCASSRTGTSGFNEQFFGPGTRLTVL.

The J gene is TRBJ2-1, the V gene TRBV11-2, with 9 bases aligning to TRBD1. The V segment lost 5 bases and the J segment 6 bases; nucleotides outside the gene matches: 17. The CDR3 spans 18 residues. Germline V gene lookup returns CDR1 SGHAT and CDR2 FQNNGV. The CDR3 DNA reads TGTGCCAGCAGCCCAGGGGGGTTGACAGGGGGATACGGCAATGAGCAGTTCTTC. This translates into CASSPGGLTGGYGNEQFF.

This rearrangement joins TRBV3-1 (or the pseudogene TRBV3-2) to TRBJ1-2; 8 bases fit TRBD1. The CDR3 is made up of 13 amino acids. Germline V lookup: CDR1 LGHDT, CDR2 YNNKEL (reference sequence). Trimming took 5 bases from V and 4 from J; bases not matched to a gene: 3. The CDR3 DNA is TGTGCCAGCAGCTCGACAGGGGCCTATGGCTACACCTTC. This translates into CASSSTGAYGYTF.

The chain has TRBV19 and TRBJ1-6, with no clear D. V lost 5 bases, J lost 10 bases, and 24 bases lay in between. The CDR3 is made up of 17 amino acids. Germline V gives CDR1 LNHDA, CDR2 SQIVND (reference sequence). The CDR3 reads CASSQLSPEVSRSPLHF. The CDR3 DNA is TGTGCCAGTAGTCAATTAAGTCCGGAAGTTAGCCGATCACCCCTCCACTTT. Full variable domain (missing parts from reference TRBV19 and TRBJ1-6): DGGITQSPKYLFRKEGQNVTLSCEQNLNHDAMYWYRQDPGQGLRLIYYSQIVNDFQKGDIAEGYSVSREKKESFPLTVTSAQKNPTAFYLCASSQLSPEVSRSPLHFGNGTRLTVT.